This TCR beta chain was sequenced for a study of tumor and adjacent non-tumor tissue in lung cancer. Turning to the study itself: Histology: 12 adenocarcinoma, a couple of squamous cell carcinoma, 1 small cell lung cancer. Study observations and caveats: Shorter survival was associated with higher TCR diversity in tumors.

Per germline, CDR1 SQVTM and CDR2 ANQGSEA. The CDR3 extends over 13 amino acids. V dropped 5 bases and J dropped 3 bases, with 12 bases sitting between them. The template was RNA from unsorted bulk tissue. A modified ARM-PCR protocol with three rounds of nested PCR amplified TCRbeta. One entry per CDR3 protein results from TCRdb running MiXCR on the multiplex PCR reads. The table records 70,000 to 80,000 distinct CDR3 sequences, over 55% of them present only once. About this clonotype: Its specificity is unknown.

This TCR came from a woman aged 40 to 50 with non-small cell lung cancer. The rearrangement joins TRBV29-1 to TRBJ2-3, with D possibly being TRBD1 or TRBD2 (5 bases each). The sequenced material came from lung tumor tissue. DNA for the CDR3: TGCAGCGTTTTAGGGACCCATACAGATACGCAGTATTTT. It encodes CSVLGTHTDTQYF.